This T cell receptor beta chain was documented in a study of blood T cell repertoires in COVID-19. Germline CDR1 reads SQVTM; CDR2 reads ANQGSEA. The CDR3 contains 14 residues. V shed 8 bases, J shed 4 bases, and the junction held 12 bases outside the gene matches. Methods used by the authors: Estimation of nucleated cell counts was performed using reference gene primer amplification. Profiled with immunoSEQ multiplex PCR; TCRdb holds only in-frame clones, not every one. For V, J and clone size, that table is used; D and trimming come from the DNA. This sample yields fewer than 200,000 clones, of which approximately 81% are seen a single time; less than 10% belongs to the top ten.

The sequenced material came from peripheral blood. The chain recombines TRBV29-1 with TRBJ1-2; 8 bases align to TRBD1. This clonotype was sampled from a woman in her sixties or seventies with COVID-19, enrolled during active disease. CDR3 loop: CSFTDRTGPYGYTF. Here the CDR3 DNA reads TGCAGCTTCACCGATCGGACAGGGCCCTATGGCTACACCTTC.